This T cell receptor (beta chain) stems from a study of beta chain features in type 1 diabetes. Regarding the study as a whole: Among all four CD4+ subsets, Type 1 diabetes patients had TCRB CDR3s that were moderately but significantly shorter.

This clone occurred a few times. Its specificity is not known. All of the isolated RNA was reverse transcribed, so expressed TCRB transcripts were sequenced. Clones were sequenced by immunoSEQ multiplex PCR, and TCRdb holds only the in-frame ones, with some missing. The sample lists hundreds of thousands of clones; around an eighth were seen once. The CDR3 runs 14 residues. The ends were cut back, 1 base at V and 2 bases at J, with 3 bases in the middle. Germline V lookup: CDR1 PRHDT, CDR2 FYEKMQ (reference sequence). Sequenced input: naive CD4+ T cells from blood. This chain joins TRBV13 and TRBJ2-6; D unclear. The receptor comes from a woman younger than 35 with type 1 diabetes. The CDR3 spells CASSLVAGANVLTF. CDR3 DNA: TGTGCCAGCAGCTTAGTAGCTGGGGCCAACGTCCTGACTTTC.